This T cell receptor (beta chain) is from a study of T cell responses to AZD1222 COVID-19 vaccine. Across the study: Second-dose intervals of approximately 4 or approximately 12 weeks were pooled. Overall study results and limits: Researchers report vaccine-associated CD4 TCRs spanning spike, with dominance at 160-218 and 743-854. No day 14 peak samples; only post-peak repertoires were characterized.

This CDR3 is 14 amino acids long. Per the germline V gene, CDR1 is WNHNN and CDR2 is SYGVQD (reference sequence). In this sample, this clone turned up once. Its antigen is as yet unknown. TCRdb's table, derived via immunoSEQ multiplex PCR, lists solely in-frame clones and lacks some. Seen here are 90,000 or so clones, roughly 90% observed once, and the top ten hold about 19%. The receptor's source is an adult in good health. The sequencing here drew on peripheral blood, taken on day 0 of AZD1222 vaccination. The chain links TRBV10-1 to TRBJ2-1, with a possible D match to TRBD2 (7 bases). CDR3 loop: CAFKGGRENNEQFF. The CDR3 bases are TGCGCTTTTAAGGGGGGGAGAGAGAACAATGAGCAGTTCTTC.